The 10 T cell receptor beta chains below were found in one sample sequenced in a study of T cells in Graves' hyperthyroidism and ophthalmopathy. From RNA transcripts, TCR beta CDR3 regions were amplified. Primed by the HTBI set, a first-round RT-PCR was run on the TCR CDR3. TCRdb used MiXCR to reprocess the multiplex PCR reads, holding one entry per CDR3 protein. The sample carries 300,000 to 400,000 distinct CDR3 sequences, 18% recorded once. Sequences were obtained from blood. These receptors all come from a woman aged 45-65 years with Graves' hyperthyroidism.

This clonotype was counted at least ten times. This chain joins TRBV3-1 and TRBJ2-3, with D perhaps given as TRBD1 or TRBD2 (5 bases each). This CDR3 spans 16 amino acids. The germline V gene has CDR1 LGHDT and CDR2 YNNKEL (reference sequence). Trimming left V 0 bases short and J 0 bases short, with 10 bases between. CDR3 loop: CASSQDVGASTDTQYF. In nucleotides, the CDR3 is TGTGCCAGCAGCCAAGATGTCGGGGCTAGCACAGATACGCAGTATTTT.

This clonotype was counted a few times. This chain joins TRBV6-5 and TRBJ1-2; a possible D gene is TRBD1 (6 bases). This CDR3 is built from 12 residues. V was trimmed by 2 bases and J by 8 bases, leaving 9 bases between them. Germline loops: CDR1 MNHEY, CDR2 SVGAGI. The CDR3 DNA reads TGTGCCAGCAGTTACGGGGGCGAGGGCTACACCTTC. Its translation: CASSYGGEGYTF.

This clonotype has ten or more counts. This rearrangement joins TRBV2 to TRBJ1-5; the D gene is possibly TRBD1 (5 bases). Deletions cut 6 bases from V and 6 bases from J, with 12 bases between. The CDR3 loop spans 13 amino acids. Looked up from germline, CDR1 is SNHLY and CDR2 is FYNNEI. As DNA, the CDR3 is TGTGCCAGCAGATCGCAGGGATCTCAGCCCCAGCATTTT. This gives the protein CASRSQGSQPQHF.

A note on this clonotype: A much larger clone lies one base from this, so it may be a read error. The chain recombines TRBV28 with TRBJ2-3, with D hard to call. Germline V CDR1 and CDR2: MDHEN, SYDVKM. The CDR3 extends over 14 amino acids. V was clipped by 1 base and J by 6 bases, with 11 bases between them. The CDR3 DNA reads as TGTGCCAGCAGTTTATCGTATCATGAGGATACGCAGTATTTT. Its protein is CASSLSYHEDTQYF.

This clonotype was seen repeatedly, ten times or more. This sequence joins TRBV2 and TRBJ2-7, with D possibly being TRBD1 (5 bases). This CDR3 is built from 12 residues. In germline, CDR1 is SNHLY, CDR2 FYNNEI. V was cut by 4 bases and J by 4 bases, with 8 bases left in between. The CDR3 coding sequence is TGTGCCAGCAGTGTTCAGGGTTACGAGCAGTACTTC. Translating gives CASSVQGYEQYF. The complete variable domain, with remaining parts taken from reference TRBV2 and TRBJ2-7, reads EPEVTQTPSHQVTQMGQEVILRCVPISNHLYFYWYRQILGQKVEFLVSFYNNEISEKSEIFDDQFSVERPDGSNFTLKIRSTKLEDSAMYFCASSVQGYEQYFGPGTRLTVT.

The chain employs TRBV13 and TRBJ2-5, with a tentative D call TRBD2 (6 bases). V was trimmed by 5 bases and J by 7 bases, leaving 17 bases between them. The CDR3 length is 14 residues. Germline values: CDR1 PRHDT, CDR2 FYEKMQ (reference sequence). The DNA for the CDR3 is TGTGCCAGCAGCGGGGAGGACCAAGCCGGGACCCAGTACTTC. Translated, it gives CASSGEDQAGTQYF.

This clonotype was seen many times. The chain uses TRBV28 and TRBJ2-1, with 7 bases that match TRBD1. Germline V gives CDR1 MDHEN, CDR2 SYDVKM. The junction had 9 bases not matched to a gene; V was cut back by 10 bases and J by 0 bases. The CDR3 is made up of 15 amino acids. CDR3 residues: CATETRDSSYNEQFF. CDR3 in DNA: TGTGCCACCGAAACTCGGGACAGCTCCTACAATGAGCAGTTCTTC.

The CDR3 bases are TGTGCCAGCAGCTCAATGGGGTTAGGCCCATTATATAGCAATCAGCCCCAGCATTTT. It translates to CASSSMGLGPLYSNQPQHF. This chain links TRBV7-8 with TRBJ1-5; D is undetermined. V was pared by 4 bases and J by 0 bases, with 22 bases between. This CDR3 is 19 amino acids long. Germline assignment: CDR1 SGHVS and CDR2 FQNEAQ.

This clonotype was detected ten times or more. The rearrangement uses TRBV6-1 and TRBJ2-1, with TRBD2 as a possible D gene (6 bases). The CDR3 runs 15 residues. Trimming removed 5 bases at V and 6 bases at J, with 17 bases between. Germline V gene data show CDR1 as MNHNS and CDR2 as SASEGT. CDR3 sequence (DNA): TGTGCCAGCAGTTCCGGCGGGGTCCCCCTCAATGAGCAGTTCTTC. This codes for CASSSGGVPLNEQFF.

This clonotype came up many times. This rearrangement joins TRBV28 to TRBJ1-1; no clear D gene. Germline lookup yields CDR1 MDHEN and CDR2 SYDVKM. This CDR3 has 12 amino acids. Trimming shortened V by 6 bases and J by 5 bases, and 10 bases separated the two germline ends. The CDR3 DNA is TGTGCCAGCAGCCCCTTCCCAACTGAAGCTTTCTTT. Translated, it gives CASSPFPTEAFF.